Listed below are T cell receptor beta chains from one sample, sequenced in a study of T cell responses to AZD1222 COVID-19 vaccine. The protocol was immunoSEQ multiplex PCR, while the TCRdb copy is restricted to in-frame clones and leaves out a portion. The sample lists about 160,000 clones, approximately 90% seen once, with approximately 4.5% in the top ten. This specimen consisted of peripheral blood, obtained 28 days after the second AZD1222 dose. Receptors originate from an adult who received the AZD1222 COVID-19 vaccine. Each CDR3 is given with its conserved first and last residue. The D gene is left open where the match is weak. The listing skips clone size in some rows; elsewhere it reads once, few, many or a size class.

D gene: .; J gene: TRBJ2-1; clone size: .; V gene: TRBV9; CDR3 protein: CASSVHLSSYNEQFF; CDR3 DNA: TGTGCCAGCAGCGTTCACTTAAGCTCCTACAATGAGCAGTTCTTC
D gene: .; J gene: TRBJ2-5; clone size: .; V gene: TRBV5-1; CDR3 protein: CASSLVSWQVTQYF; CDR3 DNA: TGCGCCAGCAGCTTGGTTAGTTGGCAGGTGACCCAGTACTTC
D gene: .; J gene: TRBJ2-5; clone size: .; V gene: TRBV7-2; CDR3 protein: CASSGWVGEQETQYF; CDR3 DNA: TGTGCCAGCAGCGGATGGGTGGGGGAACAAGAGACCCAGTACTTC
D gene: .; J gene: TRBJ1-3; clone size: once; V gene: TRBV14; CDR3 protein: CASSLDPSGNTIYF; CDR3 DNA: TGTGCCAGCAGCCTGGACCCATCTGGAAACACCATATATTTT
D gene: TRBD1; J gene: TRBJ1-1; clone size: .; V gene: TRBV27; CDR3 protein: CASSGRRQGIVRSTEAFF; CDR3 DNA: TGTGCCAGCAGTGGACGAAGACAGGGTATCGTACGGAGCACTGAAGCTTTCTTT
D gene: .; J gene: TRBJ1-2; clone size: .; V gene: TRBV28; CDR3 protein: CASAAPNYGYTF; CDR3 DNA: TGTGCCTCCGCGGCCCCTAACTATGGCTACACCTTC
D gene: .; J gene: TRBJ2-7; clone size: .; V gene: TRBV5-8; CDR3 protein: CASSLASGGAIYEQYF; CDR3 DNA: TGTGCCAGCAGCTTGGCCTCGGGCGGGGCCATCTACGAGCAGTACTTC
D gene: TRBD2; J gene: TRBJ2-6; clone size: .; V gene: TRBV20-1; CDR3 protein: CSASSGGAVGANVLTF; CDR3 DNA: TGCAGTGCAAGTAGCGGGGGGGCCGTTGGGGCTAACGTCCTGACTTTC
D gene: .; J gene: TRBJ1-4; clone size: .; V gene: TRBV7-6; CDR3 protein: CASSPPGSPGNEKLFF; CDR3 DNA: TGTGCCAGCAGCCCGCCAGGGAGCCCGGGGAATGAAAAACTGTTTTTT
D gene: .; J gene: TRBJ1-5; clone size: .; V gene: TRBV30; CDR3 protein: CAWSAMTGTNQPQHF; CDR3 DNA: TGTGCCTGGAGCGCCATGACAGGTACCAATCAGCCCCAGCATTTT
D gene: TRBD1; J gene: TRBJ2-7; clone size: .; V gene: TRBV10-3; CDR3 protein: CAISVGAGGSYEQYF; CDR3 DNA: TGTGCCATCAGTGTTGGGGCAGGGGGCTCCTACGAGCAGTACTTC
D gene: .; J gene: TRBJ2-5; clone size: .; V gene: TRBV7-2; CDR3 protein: CASSKRETQYF; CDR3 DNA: TGTGCCAGCAGCAAAAGGGAGACCCAGTACTTC
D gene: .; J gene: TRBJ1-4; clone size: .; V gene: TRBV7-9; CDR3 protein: CASSPAGLRREKLFF; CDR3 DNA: TGTGCCAGCAGTCCCGCCGGTCTAAGAAGGGAAAAACTGTTTTTT
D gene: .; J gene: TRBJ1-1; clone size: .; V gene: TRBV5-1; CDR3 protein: CASSLDSGSREAFF; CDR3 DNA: TGCGCCAGCAGCTTGGATTCCGGGTCAAGAGAAGCTTTCTTT
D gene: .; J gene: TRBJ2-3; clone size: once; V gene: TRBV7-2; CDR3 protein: CASSLSRGLAATDTQYF; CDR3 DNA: TGTGCCAGCAGCTTGAGTCGGGGGCTAGCGGCCACAGATACGCAGTATTTT
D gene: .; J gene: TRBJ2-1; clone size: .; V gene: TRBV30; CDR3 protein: CAWSMGAGYNEQFF; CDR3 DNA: TGTGCCTGGAGTATGGGTGCGGGGTACAATGAGCAGTTCTTC
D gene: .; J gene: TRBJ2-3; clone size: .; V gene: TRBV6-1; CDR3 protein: CASSEVGAGASQYF; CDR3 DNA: TGTGCCAGCAGTGAAGTGGGGGCGGGAGCCTCGCAGTATTTT
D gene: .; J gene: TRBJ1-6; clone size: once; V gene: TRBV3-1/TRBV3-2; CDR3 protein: CASSQGSSYNSPLHF; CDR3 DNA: TGTGCCAGCAGCCAGGGCAGCTCCTATAATTCACCCCTCCACTTT
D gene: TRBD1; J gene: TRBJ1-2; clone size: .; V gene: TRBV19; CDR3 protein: CASSDRDYGYTF; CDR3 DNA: TGTGCCAGTAGTGACAGGGACTATGGCTACACCTTC
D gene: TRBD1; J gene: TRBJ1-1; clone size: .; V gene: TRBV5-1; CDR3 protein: CASSFQGADTEAFF; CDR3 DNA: TGCGCCAGCAGCTTCCAGGGGGCCGACACTGAAGCTTTCTTT
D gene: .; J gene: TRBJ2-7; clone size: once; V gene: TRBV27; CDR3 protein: CASSQWSGASTEQYF; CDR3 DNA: TGTGCCAGCAGCCAATGGTCAGGGGCGTCCACCGAGCAGTACTTC
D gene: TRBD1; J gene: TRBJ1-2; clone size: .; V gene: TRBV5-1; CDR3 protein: CASSSITGDGGYTF; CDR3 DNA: TGCGCCAGCAGCTCCATAACAGGGGATGGCGGCTACACCTTC
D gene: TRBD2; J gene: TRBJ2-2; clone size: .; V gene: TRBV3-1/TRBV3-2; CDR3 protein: CASSSRPGGLAGELFF; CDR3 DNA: TGTGCCAGCAGCTCCCGCCCGGGAGGATTGGCCGGGGAGCTGTTTTTT
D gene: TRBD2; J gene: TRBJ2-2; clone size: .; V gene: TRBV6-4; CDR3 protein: CASSDSSGEATGELFF; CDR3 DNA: TGTGCCAGCAGTGACTCTAGCGGGGAGGCCACCGGGGAGCTGTTTTTT
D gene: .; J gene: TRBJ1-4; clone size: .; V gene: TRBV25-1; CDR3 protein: CASSESPGSNEKLFF; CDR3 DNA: TGTGCCAGCAGTGAATCGCCAGGGTCTAATGAAAAACTGTTTTTT
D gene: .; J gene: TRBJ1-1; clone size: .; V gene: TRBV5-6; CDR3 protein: CASSFRQLNTEAFF; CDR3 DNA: TGTGCCAGCAGCTTTCGGCAGTTGAACACTGAAGCTTTCTTT
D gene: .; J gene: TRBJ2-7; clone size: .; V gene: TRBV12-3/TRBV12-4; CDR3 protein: CASSPSSYEQYF; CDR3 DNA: TGTGCCAGCAGTCCGAGCTCCTACGAGCAGTACTTC
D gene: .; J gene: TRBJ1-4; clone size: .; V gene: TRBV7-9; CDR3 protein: CASSLMGLEKLFF; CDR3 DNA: TGTGCCAGCAGCTTAATGGGGCTTGAAAAACTGTTTTTT
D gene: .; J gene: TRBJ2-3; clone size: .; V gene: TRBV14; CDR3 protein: CASPSFAGAEADTQYF; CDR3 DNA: TGTGCCAGCCCCTCGTTTGCGGGGGCAGAGGCAGATACGCAGTATTTT
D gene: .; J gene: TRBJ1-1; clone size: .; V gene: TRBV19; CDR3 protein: CASSIGGPNTEAFF; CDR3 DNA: TGTGCCAGTAGTATTGGGGGGCCGAACACTGAAGCTTTCTTT
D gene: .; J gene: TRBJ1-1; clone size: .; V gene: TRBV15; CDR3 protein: CATSRGETMNTEAFF; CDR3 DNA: TGTGCCACCAGCAGAGGCGAGACTATGAACACTGAAGCTTTCTTT
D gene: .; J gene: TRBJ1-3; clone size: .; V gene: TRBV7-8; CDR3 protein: CASSLTRSPGNTIYF; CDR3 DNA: TGTGCCAGCAGCCTGACCCGGTCCCCTGGAAACACCATATATTTT
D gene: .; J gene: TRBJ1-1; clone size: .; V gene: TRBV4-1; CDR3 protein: CASSQGQMNTEAFF; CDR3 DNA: TGCGCCAGCAGCCAAGGACAGATGAACACTGAAGCTTTCTTT
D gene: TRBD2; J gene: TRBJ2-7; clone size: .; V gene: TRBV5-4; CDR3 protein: CASSPGLAGSKQYF; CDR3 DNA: TGTGCCAGCAGCCCAGGACTAGCGGGGTCCAAGCAGTACTTC
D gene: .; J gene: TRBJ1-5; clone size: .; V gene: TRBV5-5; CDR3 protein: CASSLGAVQPQHF; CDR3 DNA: TGTGCCAGCAGCTTGGGTGCGGTTCAGCCCCAGCATTTT
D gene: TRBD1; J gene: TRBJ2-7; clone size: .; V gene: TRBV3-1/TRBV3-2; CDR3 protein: CASSQDQGDYEQYF; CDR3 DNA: TGTGCCAGCAGCCAAGATCAGGGGGACTACGAGCAGTACTTC
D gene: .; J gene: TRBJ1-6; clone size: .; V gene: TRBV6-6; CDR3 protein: CASSLTGTAVRGSPLHF; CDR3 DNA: TGTGCCAGCAGTCTAACCGGGACCGCCGTTCGGGGTTCACCCCTCCACTTT
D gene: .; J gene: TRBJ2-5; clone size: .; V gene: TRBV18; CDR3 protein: CASSPGPPFQETQYF; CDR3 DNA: TGTGCCAGCTCACCGGGACCCCCATTCCAAGAGACCCAGTACTTC
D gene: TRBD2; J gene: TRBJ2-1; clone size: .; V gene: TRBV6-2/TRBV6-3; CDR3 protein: CASSDRRTSGGISSYNEQFF; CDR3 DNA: TGTGCCAGCAGTGATCGCCGGACTAGCGGGGGGATTAGCTCCTACAATGAGCAGTTCTTC
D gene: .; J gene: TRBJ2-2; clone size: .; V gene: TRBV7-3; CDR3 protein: CASSSQTSFSGELFF; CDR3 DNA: TGTGCCAGCAGCTCCCAGACTAGTTTTTCCGGGGAGCTGTTTTTT
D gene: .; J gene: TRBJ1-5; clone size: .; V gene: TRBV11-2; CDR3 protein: CASSLDLNQPQHF; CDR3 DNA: TGTGCCAGCAGCTTAGATTTAAATCAGCCCCAGCATTTT
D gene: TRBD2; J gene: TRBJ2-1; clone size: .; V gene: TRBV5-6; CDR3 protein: CASSPLASSGESSYNEQFF; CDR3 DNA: TGTGCCAGCAGCCCCCTGGCGTCTAGCGGAGAGAGCTCCTACAATGAGCAGTTCTTC
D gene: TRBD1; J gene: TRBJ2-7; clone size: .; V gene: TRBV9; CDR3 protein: CASSVGQGISYEQYF; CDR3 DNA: TGTGCCAGCAGCGTCGGACAGGGAATCTCCTACGAGCAGTACTTC
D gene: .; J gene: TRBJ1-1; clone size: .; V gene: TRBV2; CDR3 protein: CASSGGINTEAFF; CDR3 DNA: TGTGCCAGCAGTGGGGGCATTAACACTGAAGCTTTCTTT
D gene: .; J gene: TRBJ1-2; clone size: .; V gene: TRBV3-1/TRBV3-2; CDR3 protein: CASSQYGGARPYYGYTF; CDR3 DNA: TGTGCCAGCAGCCAATATGGGGGAGCCCGGCCATACTATGGCTACACCTTC
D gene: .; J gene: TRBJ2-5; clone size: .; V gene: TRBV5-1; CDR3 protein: CASRRTPQETQYF; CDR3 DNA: TGCGCCAGCAGAAGGACACCACAAGAGACCCAGTACTTC
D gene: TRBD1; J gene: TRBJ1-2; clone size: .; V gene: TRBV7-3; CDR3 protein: CASSPGQGGNYGYTF; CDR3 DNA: TGTGCCAGCAGCCCCGGACAGGGAGGTAACTATGGCTACACCTTC
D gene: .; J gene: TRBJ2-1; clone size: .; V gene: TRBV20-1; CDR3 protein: CSASPRNEQFF; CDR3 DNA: TGCAGTGCTAGTCCCCGGAATGAGCAGTTCTTC
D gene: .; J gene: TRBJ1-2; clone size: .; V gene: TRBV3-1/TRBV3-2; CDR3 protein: CASSQNRRDGYTF; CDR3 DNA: TGTGCCAGCAGTCAAAATCGCAGGGATGGCTACACCTTC
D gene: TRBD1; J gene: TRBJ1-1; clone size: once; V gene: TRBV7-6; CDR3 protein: CASSHQTGEAFF; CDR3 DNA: TGTGCCAGCAGCCACCAGACAGGGGAAGCTTTCTTT
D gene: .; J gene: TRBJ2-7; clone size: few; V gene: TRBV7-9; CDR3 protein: CASRQDSGTYEQYF; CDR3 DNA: TGTGCCAGCAGACAAGATAGCGGAACCTACGAGCAGTACTTC
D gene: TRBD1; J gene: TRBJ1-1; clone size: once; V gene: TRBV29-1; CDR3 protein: CSVVRTGAGTEAFF; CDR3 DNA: TGCAGCGTTGTACGGACAGGGGCGGGTACTGAAGCTTTCTTT
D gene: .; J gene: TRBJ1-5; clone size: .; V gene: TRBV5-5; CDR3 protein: CASSSLYSNQPQHF; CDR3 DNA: TGTGCCAGCAGCTCGTTATATAGCAATCAGCCCCAGCATTTT